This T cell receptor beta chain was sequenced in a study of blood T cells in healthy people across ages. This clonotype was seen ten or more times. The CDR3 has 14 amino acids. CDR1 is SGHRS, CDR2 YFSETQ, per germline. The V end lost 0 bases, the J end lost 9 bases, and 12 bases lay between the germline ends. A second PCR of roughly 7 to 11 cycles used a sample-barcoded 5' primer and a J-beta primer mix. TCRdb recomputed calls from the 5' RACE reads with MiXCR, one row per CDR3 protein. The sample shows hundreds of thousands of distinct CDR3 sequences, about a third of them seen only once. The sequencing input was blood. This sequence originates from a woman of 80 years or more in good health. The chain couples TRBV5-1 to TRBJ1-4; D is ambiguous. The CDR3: CASSLDIGDQKLFF. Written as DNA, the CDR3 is TGCGCCAGCAGCTTGGATATCGGCGATCAAAAACTGTTTTTT.